The 27 T cell receptor beta chains reported below all come from one sample, sequenced in a study of cytomegalovirus exposure and HLA in healthy donors. The PCR was carried out with 60 Vbeta primers and 13 Jbeta primers. TCRdb's table, derived via immunoSEQ multiplex PCR, lists solely in-frame clones and lacks some. This table holds some 150,000 clones, approximately 80% found once. Sequencing input: PBMCs. The origin of the receptors is a woman in her thirties or forties in good health and CMV-seropositive.

The gene calls are TRBV29-1 and TRBJ2-4; a possible D gene is TRBD1 (5 bases). V was trimmed by 4 bases and J by 1 base, leaving 20 bases between them. The CDR3 has 17 amino acids. CDR1 and CDR2 (germline): SQVTM, ANQGSEA. CDR3 coding DNA: TGCAGCGTTGTAGAGACAGTTGGGGTGTTGGCCAAAAACATTCAGTACTTC. This translates into CSVVETVGVLAKNIQYF.

The gene calls are TRBV25-1 and TRBJ2-7; possibly TRBD1 for D (6 bases). Trimming took off 4 bases at V and 3 bases at J, with 16 bases between the two ends. CDR1 is MGHDK and CDR2 is SYGVNS in the germline V gene. CDR3 size: 15 residues. CDR3 in amino acids: CASSASPGHRYEQYF. The CDR3 DNA follows: TGTGCCAGCAGTGCTTCCCCGGGACACCGCTACGAGCAGTACTTC.

The V and J genes are TRBV7-6 and TRBJ1-1; TRBD1 matches at 8 bases. This CDR3 region has 16 residues. V dropped 4 bases and J dropped 5; count of bases not matched to a gene: 12. Germline CDR1 and CDR2: SGHVS and FNYEAQ. The CDR3 loop reads CASSSSDRGRWTEAFF. The DNA of the CDR3 is TGTGCCAGCAGCTCCTCTGACAGGGGACGATGGACTGAAGCTTTCTTT. Supplemented by reference TRBV7-6 and TRBJ1-1, the full variable domain reads GAGVSQSPRYKVTKRGQDVALRCDPISGHVSLYWYRQALGQGPEFLTYFNYEAQQDKSGLPNDRFSAERPEGSISTLTIQRTEQRDSAMYRCASSSSDRGRWTEAFFGQGTRLTVV.

A single count supports this clone. This chain joins TRBV7-2 and TRBJ2-2; 7 bases are shared with TRBD1. Germline V gene lookup returns CDR1 SGHTA and CDR2 FQGNSA. Germline trimming cut 7 bases from V and 1 base from J; bases unmatched to any gene: 3. The length of the CDR3 is 14 residues. CDR3 sequence (DNA): TGTGCCAGCACCGGACAGGAGAACACCGGGGAGCTGTTTTTT. Its protein is CASTGQENTGELFF. Looking up the rest from reference TRBV7-2 and TRBJ2-2 gives the full variable domain: GAGVSQSPSNKVTEKGKDVELRCDPISGHTALYWYRQSLGQGLEFLIYFQGNSAPDKSGLPSDRFSAERTGGSVSTLTIQRTQQEDSAVYLCASTGQENTGELFFGEGSRLTVL.

The chain has TRBV29-1 and TRBJ1-4, with a tentative D call TRBD1 (5 bases). The CDR3 contains 13 residues. Germline V gene lookup returns CDR1 SQVTM and CDR2 ANQGSEA. V was pared by 3 bases and J by 8 bases, with 13 bases between. CDR3 protein: CSVDGGGGEKLFF. The CDR3 coding sequence is TGCAGCGTTGACGGGGGGGGAGGGGAAAAACTGTTTTTT.

The CDR3 region is CASSAQGNSNQPQHF. The CDR3 nucleotides are TGTGCCAGTAGTGCCCAGGGGAATAGCAATCAGCCCCAGCATTTT. The gene calls are TRBV19 and TRBJ1-5; a possible D gene is TRBD1 (6 bases). The CDR3 loop spans 15 amino acids. The V and J ends lost 5 bases and 0 bases respectively, with 11 bases between them. Germline V CDR1 and CDR2: LNHDA, SQIVND (reference sequence).

V is TRBV6-4 and J is TRBJ2-2; 7 positions match TRBD1. V gave up 2 bases and J gave up 7 bases; unmatched junction bases: 4. Germline V lookup: CDR1 MRHNA, CDR2 SNTAGT. The CDR3 length is 14 residues. The CDR3 DNA sequence: TGTGCCAGCAGTGACAAAGGGGGCATCGGGGAGCTGTTTTTT. Residues: CASSDKGGIGELFF.

This chain connects TRBV7-3 to TRBJ1-1; TRBD1 agrees at 11 bases. After removal of 4 bases from V and 8 bases from J, the junction contained 3 bases not matched to a gene. This CDR3 contains 13 residues. CDR1 and CDR2 (germline): SGHTA, FQGTGA. The CDR3 bases are TGTGCCAGCAGCTCTCGGGACAGGGGGGAAGCTTTCTTT. Amino acid sequence: CASSSRDRGEAFF.

The chain has TRBV28 and TRBJ2-7, with a tentative D call TRBD2 (5 bases). The CDR3 loop spans 13 amino acids. Trimming removed 3 bases at V and 7 bases at J, with 13 bases between. The germline CDR1 and CDR2 sequences are MDHEN and SYDVKM. Here the CDR3 DNA reads TGTGCCAGCAGTTTGGGTCCCCGAGGGGAGCAGTACTTC. Its translation is CASSLGPRGEQYF.

The rearrangement links TRBV28 to TRBJ1-5; 9 positions match TRBD1. Germline CDR1 reads MDHEN; CDR2 reads SYDVKM. The length of the CDR3 is 14 residues. V shed 9 bases, J shed 3 bases, and the junction held 6 bases outside the gene matches. The CDR3, as DNA: TGTGCCAGTAGGGGACAGGGCTACAATCAGCCCCAGCATTTT. Its translation: CASRGQGYNQPQHF.

The chain joins TRBV9 to TRBJ2-6, with D perhaps TRBD1 (5 bases). Germline CDR1 is SGDLS and CDR2 is YYNGEE. CDR3 length: 15 residues. Trimming removed 0 bases from V and 8 bases from J, with 12 bases in between. CDR3 amino acids: CASSVDFRTTNVLTF. The CDR3 DNA reads TGTGCCAGCAGCGTAGATTTCAGGACAACCAACGTCCTGACTTTC.

The rearrangement links TRBV28 to TRBJ1-4, with a possible D match to TRBD1 (6 bases). Germline V gene sequence: CDR1 MDHEN, CDR2 SYDVKM. This CDR3 region has 13 residues. The V gene lost 7 bases and the J gene lost 8 bases, with 14 bases spanning the gap. As DNA, the CDR3 is TGTGCCAGCAACAATGGGAGGGGGGAAAAACTGTTTTTT. Protein: CASNNGRGEKLFF.

This clone was recorded a few times. The V call is TRBV7-9, the J call TRBJ2-2; 8 nucleotides match TRBD1. This CDR3 has 14 amino acids. Trimming removed 5 bases from V and 9 bases from J; junction bases left unmatched: 8. Germline values: CDR1 SEHNR, CDR2 FQNEAQ (reference sequence). CDR3 loop: CASSLGQGGWELFF. The CDR3 DNA reads as TGTGCCAGCAGCCTAGGACAGGGAGGATGGGAGCTGTTTTTT.

This sequence joins TRBV6-5 and TRBJ2-7, with 8 bases identical to TRBD2. The germline V gene encodes CDR1 MNHEY and CDR2 SVGAGI. The CDR3 contains 15 residues. V lost 7 bases to trimming and J lost 0 bases; unmatched junction nucleotides: 8. The CDR3 bases are TGTGCCAGCAAACCAGCGGGGGCCAGCTCCTACGAGCAGTACTTC. Its protein is CASKPAGASSYEQYF.

V is TRBV28 and J is TRBJ1-5; D gene unclear. Per germline, CDR1 MDHEN and CDR2 SYDVKM. The length of the CDR3 is 15 residues. Trimming stripped 4 bases from V and 1 base from J, with 11 bases between. In nucleotides, the CDR3 is TGTGCCAGCAGTTCTGCGGACTTAAGCAATCAGCCCCAGCATTTT. The encoded protein is CASSSADLSNQPQHF.

This chain uses TRBV7-9 with TRBJ1-1, with 8 bases that match TRBD1. This CDR3 contains 15 residues. Germline V CDR1 and CDR2: SEHNR, FQNEAQ (reference sequence). J lost 7 bases, V lost 5 bases, and 12 bases had no gene match. The CDR3 protein is CASSPRDRLGYEAFF. The CDR3 DNA sequence: TGTGCCAGCAGCCCACGGGACAGGTTGGGATATGAAGCTTTCTTT.

The chain is built from TRBV5-1 and TRBJ2-7; 11 bases fit TRBD2. CDR3 length equals 18 residues. The J segment lost 2 bases and the V segment lost 2 bases, leaving 12 bases of the junction unmatched. Germline V CDR1 and CDR2: SGHRS, YFSETQ. The CDR3 DNA reads TGCGCCAGCAGCTTATCGACTAGCGGGGCCTCTTATACCTACGAGCAGTACTTC. Its translation is CASSLSTSGASYTYEQYF.

The chain uses TRBV5-1 and TRBJ2-7; D perhaps matches TRBD1 (6 bases). Trimming removed 0 bases from V and 3 bases from J, with 10 bases in between. The CDR3 is made up of 14 amino acids. The germline CDR1 and CDR2 sequences are SGHRS and YFSETQ. The CDR3 sequence: CASSLEDSSYEQYF. CDR3 coding DNA: TGCGCCAGCAGCTTGGAGGACAGCAGCTACGAGCAGTACTTC.

J is TRBJ1-2 and V is TRBV18, with 9 positions matching TRBD1. The CDR3 covers 14 residues. The germline V gene encodes CDR1 KGHSH and CDR2 LQKENI. Germline trimming cut 3 bases from V and 6 bases from J; bases unmatched to any gene: 5. Here the CDR3 reads CASSPGQGSHGYTF. DNA of the CDR3: TGTGCCAGCTCACCCGGACAGGGGAGCCATGGCTACACCTTC.

The chain uses TRBV19 and TRBJ2-1, with 10 bases lining up with TRBD1. The ends lost 5 bases at V and 7 bases at J; junction bases unmatched: 8. Germline V CDR1 and CDR2: LNHDA, SQIVND (reference sequence). The CDR3 covers 15 residues. CDR3 loop: CASSSRQGARNEQFF. In nucleotides, the CDR3 is TGTGCCAGTAGTTCTCGACAGGGGGCGCGGAATGAGCAGTTCTTC.

This chain links TRBV10-3 with TRBJ2-4, with D tentatively TRBD1 (6 bases). This CDR3 region has 15 residues. Trimming removed 4 bases from V and 1 base from J, with 11 bases in between. Germline CDR1 is ENHRY and CDR2 is SYGVKD. CDR3 in DNA: TGTGCCATCAGTGCAGGGGAGAGGGCCAAAAACATTCAGTACTTC. The encoded protein is CAISAGERAKNIQYF.

The chain uses TRBV29-1 and TRBJ2-5; a weak D match, TRBD2 (5 bases). The CDR3 runs 12 residues. CDR1 is SQVTM, CDR2 ANQGSEA, per germline. The V end lost 6 bases, the J end lost 1 base, and 9 bases lay between the germline ends. The CDR3 sequence: CSVRLSQETQYF. As DNA, the CDR3 is TGCAGCGTCAGACTAAGCCAAGAGACCCAGTACTTC.

The chain combines TRBV12-5 with TRBJ2-2; unclear D gene. V was pared by 5 bases and J by 2 bases, with 6 bases between. Germline V lookup: CDR1 LGHNT, CDR2 FRNRAP. There are 13 residues in the CDR3. The CDR3 DNA reads TGTGCTAGTGGTCCCAGTAACACCGGGGAGCTGTTTTTT. Its protein product is CASGPSNTGELFF.

This clone was observed a few times. The chain is built from TRBV30 and TRBJ2-7; perhaps TRBD2 as D (5 bases). CDR1 and CDR2 from the germline V gene are GTSNPN and SVGIG (reference sequence). V dropped 0 bases and J dropped 4 bases, with 10 bases sitting between them. CDR3 size: 13 residues. As DNA, the CDR3 is TGTGCCTGGAGTGTACGGCTAGCTTACGAGCAGTACTTC. Its protein is CAWSVRLAYEQYF.

V is TRBV7-2 and J is TRBJ2-3; D is perhaps TRBD1 (5 bases). Trimming stripped 10 bases from V and 2 bases from J, with 22 bases between. This CDR3 region has 16 residues. Germline V lookup: CDR1 SGHTA, CDR2 FQGNSA. The CDR3 region is CATTLGYRRYTDTQYF. The DNA for the CDR3 is TGTGCCACTACCCTGGGTTACAGGCGATACACAGATACGCAGTATTTT.

The chain joins TRBV29-1 to TRBJ2-3, with D hard to call. Trimming removed 7 bases at V and 5 bases at J, with 10 bases between. This CDR3 has 11 amino acids. Germline V gene lookup returns CDR1 SQVTM and CDR2 ANQGSEA. The CDR3 protein is CSGLEVDTQYF. The CDR3 DNA reads TGCAGCGGGCTAGAGGTAGATACGCAGTATTTT.

The V call is TRBV21-1, the J call TRBJ2-1; the table gives TRBD2 as D, unverified against the DNA. TRBV21-1 is an annotated pseudogene. This CDR3 comprises 13 residues. The CDR3 loop reads CASNFGGANEQFF. The CDR3 nucleotides are TGTGCCAGCAATTTCGGAGGGGCCAATGAGCAGTTCTTC.